The 30 T cell receptor beta chains listed next were all sequenced from one sample in a study of blood T cell repertoires in COVID-19. Assay used: immunoSEQ multiplex PCR; TCRdb lists only in-frame clones, some missing. The repertoire holds approximately 230,000 clones, with just over 85% as singletons. The sample comprised peripheral blood. These receptors were obtained from an elderly man with acute or convalescent COVID-19.

As DNA, the CDR3 is TGTGCCAGCAGCCAATTTCAGGACAGGTTGAACACTGAAGCTTTCTTT. Its translation is CASSQFQDRLNTEAFF. This chain links TRBV3-1 (or the pseudogene TRBV3-2) with TRBJ1-1; 7 bases align to TRBD1. The CDR3 spans 16 residues. Looked up from germline, CDR1 is LGHDT and CDR2 is YNNKEL (reference sequence). The V segment lost 2 bases and the J segment 0 bases; nucleotides outside the gene matches: 6.

The chain links TRBV4-3 to TRBJ2-1; 7 bases agree with TRBD1. J gave up 1 base and V 1 base, and 4 bases lay outside the gene matches. CDR1 is LGHNA and CDR2 is YSLEER in the germline V gene. The CDR3 covers 16 residues. CDR3 sequence: CASSQAPGQSYNEQFF. CDR3 nucleotide sequence: TGCGCCAGCAGCCAAGCTCCGGGACAGTCCTACAATGAGCAGTTCTTC.

The chain joins TRBV9 to TRBJ2-7; TRBD2 agrees at 9 bases. V dropped 4 bases and J dropped 3; count of bases not matched to a gene: 8. The CDR3 spans 15 residues. The germline gives CDR1 SGDLS, CDR2 YYNGEE. CDR3 in DNA: TGTGCCAGCAGCCCCCGGGTAGCGGGGGACTACGAGCAGTACTTC. Its protein product is CASSPRVAGDYEQYF.

The J gene is TRBJ2-1, the V gene TRBV9; TRBD1 matches at 8 bases. In germline, CDR1 is SGDLS, CDR2 YYNGEE. There are 15 residues in the CDR3. Germline trimming cut 4 bases from V and 3 bases from J; bases unmatched to any gene: 6. The CDR3, as DNA: TGTGCCAGCAGCCAGGGGACAGGCGGCTACAATGAGCAGTTCTTC. Translating gives CASSQGTGGYNEQFF.

The chain recombines TRBV7-2 with TRBJ2-5; 8 bases match TRBD2. The CDR3 is 15 amino acids. The trim removed 5 bases at V and 2 bases at J, leaving 7 bases unmatched. Germline V CDR1 and CDR2: SGHTA, FQGNSA. CDR3 loop: CASSRSGVEQETQYF. DNA of the CDR3: TGTGCCAGCAGCCGTAGCGGGGTTGAGCAAGAGACCCAGTACTTC.

The rearrangement joins TRBV6-5 to TRBJ2-1; D unresolved. V lost 6 bases and J lost 0, with 12 bases in between. CDR3 length: 15 amino acids. CDR1 is MNHEY, CDR2 SVGAGI, per germline. CDR3 DNA: TGTGCCAGCAGCCCCCAGGCCACCTCCTACAATGAGCAGTTCTTC. Its protein product is CASSPQATSYNEQFF.

The chain couples TRBV6-5 to TRBJ2-3; 9 nucleotides match TRBD2. Germline loops: CDR1 MNHEY, CDR2 SVGAGI. V was pared by 7 bases and J by 2 bases, with 7 bases of the junction left unmatched. The CDR3 sequence is 15 residues long. Written as DNA, the CDR3 is TGTGCCAGCAAGGCTAGCGGGGATTTCACAGATACGCAGTATTTT. Protein: CASKASGDFTDTQYF.

The V gene is TRBV7-3, the J gene TRBJ2-2, with 7 bases that match TRBD1. CDR3 length: 15 amino acids. Germline lookup yields CDR1 SGHTA and CDR2 FQGTGA. Unmatched junction bases numbered 8, after V lost 4 bases and J lost 6 bases. The CDR3 loop is CASSSRDRRAGELFF. The CDR3 DNA follows: TGTGCCAGCAGCTCACGGGACAGAAGGGCCGGGGAGCTGTTTTTT.

This clone was counted only a few times. V usage is TRBV7-2 and J usage is TRBJ1-2, with D perhaps matching TRBD1 (6 bases). V lost 0 bases and J 7 bases, leaving 12 bases between the germline ends. The germline gives CDR1 SGHTA, CDR2 FQGNSA. The CDR3 sequence is 14 residues long. CDR3 sequence (DNA): TGTGCCAGCAGCTTAGCCCGGGACAACAGTGGCTACACCTTC. Translation gives CASSLARDNSGYTF.

The chain combines TRBV6-5 with TRBJ1-1; the D gene is possibly TRBD1 (6 bases). Germline CDR1 and CDR2: MNHEY and SVGAGI. The length of the CDR3 is 14 residues. V was clipped by 7 bases and J by 7 bases, with 19 bases between them. The CDR3 DNA is TGTGCCAGCACCCCCGGGACACCCGTGGTTGAAGCTTTCTTT. It is translated as CASTPGTPVVEAFF.

The chain has TRBV28 and TRBJ2-7; possibly TRBD1 for D (5 bases). CDR3 length: 13 amino acids. V was clipped by 6 bases and J by 7 bases, with 16 bases between them. Germline V lookup: CDR1 MDHEN, CDR2 SYDVKM. In DNA form, the CDR3 reads TGTGCCAGCAGATTACCAATAGACAGAGAGCAGTACTTC. Encoded protein: CASRLPIDREQYF. The entire variable domain, with the rest obtained from reference TRBV28 and TRBJ2-7, is as follows: DVKVTQSSRYLVKRTGEKVFLECVQDMDHENMFWYRQDPGLGLRLIYFSYDVKMKEKGDIPEGYSVSREKKERFSLILESASTNQTSMYLCASRLPIDREQYFGPGTRLTVT.

The chain links TRBV7-2 to TRBJ2-3; D ambiguous. CDR1 and CDR2 (germline): SGHTA, FQGNSA. The CDR3 has 15 residues. Trimming cost V 1 base and J 5 bases, with 13 bases left between them. The CDR3 is CASSLGSVQIDTQYF. CDR3 coding DNA: TGTGCCAGCAGCTTAGGGTCGGTACAGATAGATACGCAGTATTTT.

The sample holds a few counts of this clone. The junction differs from germline at one of its ends, possibly a read error. V and J are TRBV2 and TRBJ1-5; D uncertain. CDR1 SNHLY and CDR2 FYNNEI come from the germline V gene. The CDR3 is 14 residues long. The CDR3 reads CASREGPGNQPQHF. CDR3 DNA: TGTGCCAGCAGAGAAGGACCGGGGAATCAGCCCCAGCATTTT.

The chain combines TRBV7-3 with TRBJ2-5, with TRBD1 as a possible D gene (5 bases). This CDR3 comprises 16 residues. Germline CDR1 SGHTA, CDR2 FQGTGA. The germline V and J ends were trimmed by 5 bases and 2 bases, with 18 bases remaining between them. The CDR3 sequence is CASSRSGPRDQETQYF. CDR3 nucleotides: TGTGCCAGCAGCCGATCCGGCCCCAGGGATCAAGAGACCCAGTACTTC.

This rearrangement joins TRBV28 to TRBJ1-1; 7 bases match TRBD1. Germline values: CDR1 MDHEN, CDR2 SYDVKM. This CDR3 is built from 12 residues. V lost 5 bases, J lost 9 bases, and 6 bases stayed unmatched. The CDR3 region has the DNA TGTGCCAGCAGTCAGGGACAGTTTAAAGCTTTCTTT. Its protein is CASSQGQFKAFF.

This chain connects TRBV9 to TRBJ2-3; D uncertain. Germline-derived CDR1 and CDR2 are SGDLS and YYNGEE. V lost 1 base and J 2 bases, leaving 8 bases between the germline ends. The CDR3 loop spans 14 amino acids. CDR3 region: CASSVRATTDTQYF. The CDR3 DNA is TGTGCCAGCAGCGTAAGAGCTACCACAGATACGCAGTATTTT.

The chain joins TRBV2 to TRBJ1-4; D uncertain. The germline gives CDR1 SNHLY, CDR2 FYNNEI. V lost 7 bases to trimming and J lost 5 bases, with 11 bases between them. The CDR3 has 13 amino acids. CDR3 nucleotide sequence: TGTGCCAGCAAAGCAGGCGTAAATGAAAAACTGTTTTTT. Protein: CASKAGVNEKLFF.

With regard to this clone: Other DNA sequences in this sample translate to the same CDR3. The chain carries TRBV5-1 and TRBJ2-7; TRBD1 might be the D (5 bases). Germline V gene lookup returns CDR1 SGHRS and CDR2 YFSETQ. V gave up 3 bases and J gave up 3 bases, with 7 bases separating them. The CDR3 extends over 12 amino acids. For the CDR3, the DNA is TGCGCCAGCAGCTCTCAGGGCTACGAGCAGTACTTC. This codes for CASSSQGYEQYF.

This clone appeared once. V and J are TRBV19 and TRBJ2-5, with D perhaps matching TRBD2 (5 bases). The CDR3 has 13 residues. V was shortened by 4 bases and J by 6 bases, with 12 bases between the two germline ends. Germline V lookup: CDR1 LNHDA, CDR2 SQIVND (reference sequence). CDR3 protein: CASSTTTGKTQYF. As DNA, the CDR3 is TGTGCCAGTAGTACCACGACGGGGAAGACCCAGTACTTC. Full variable domain (rest looked up from reference TRBV19 and TRBJ2-5): DGGITQSPKYLFRKEGQNVTLSCEQNLNHDAMYWYRQDPGQGLRLIYYSQIVNDFQKGDIAEGYSVSREKKESFPLTVTSAQKNPTAFYLCASSTTTGKTQYFGPGTRLLVL.

The J gene is TRBJ1-2, the V gene TRBV13, with 10 bases aligning to TRBD1. This CDR3 is 16 amino acids long. V shed 5 bases and J 0 bases; nucleotides not matched to a gene: 6. The V gene's germline CDR1 is PRHDT and CDR2 FYEKMQ (reference sequence). The CDR3 reads CASSPTGGMTNYGYTF. The CDR3 DNA reads TGTGCCAGCAGCCCGACAGGGGGCATGACTAACTATGGCTACACCTTC.

The chain is built from TRBV10-2 and TRBJ1-6, with D possibly being TRBD1 (6 bases). In germline, CDR1 is WSHSY, CDR2 SAAADI. The CDR3 length is 16 residues. The V gene lost 8 bases and the J gene lost 7 bases, with 21 bases spanning the gap. The CDR3 loop is CASCNRKQGRNSPLHF. CDR3 nucleotide sequence: TGCGCCAGCTGTAATAGGAAACAGGGCCGGAATTCACCCCTCCACTTT.

The V gene is TRBV12-5, the J gene TRBJ2-7; the match to TRBD1 covers 11 bases. Trimming removed 0 bases from V and 6 bases from J; junction bases left unmatched: 7. The CDR3 sequence is 16 residues long. Germline-derived CDR1 and CDR2 are LGHNT and FRNRAP. The CDR3 bases are TGTGCTAGTGGTTTGGTCGTCGGACAGGGGGCGAGCGAGCAGTACTTC. Translated: CASGLVVGQGASEQYF. The complete variable domain, with remaining parts taken from reference TRBV12-5 and TRBJ2-7, reads DARVTQTPRHKVTEMGQEVTMRCQPILGHNTVFWYRQTMMQGLELLAYFRNRAPLDDSGMPKDRFSAEMPDATLATLKIQPSEPRDSAVYFCASGLVVGQGASEQYFGPGTRLTVT.

This rearrangement joins TRBV12-3 or TRBV12-4 to TRBJ2-1, with D possibly TRBD1 on 6 matching bases. The CDR3 is made up of 13 amino acids. Trimming took 5 bases from V and 4 from J, leaving 9 bases between them. The chain's CDR3 is CASSRTVYNEQFF. CDR3 coding DNA: TGTGCCAGCAGTCGGACAGTTTACAATGAGCAGTTCTTC.

The chain joins TRBV7-2 to TRBJ2-2, with D unclear. V lost 3 bases and J lost 6, with 11 bases in between. The CDR3 sequence is 14 residues long. The germline gives CDR1 SGHTA, CDR2 FQGNSA. Here the CDR3 reads CASSLRRAPGELFF. The CDR3 bases are TGTGCCAGCAGCTTGCGAAGAGCCCCCGGGGAGCTGTTTTTT.

This clone was seen a handful of times. The rearrangement links TRBV18 to TRBJ2-2; the match to TRBD2 covers 8 bases. Germline V CDR1 and CDR2: KGHSH, LQKENI. The CDR3 totals 15 residues. The V and J ends lost 1 base and 6 bases, in that order; junction bases with no gene match: 4. Here the CDR3 reads CASSPRREVSGELFF. For the CDR3, the DNA is TGTGCCAGCTCACCACGGCGGGAGGTATCCGGGGAGCTGTTTTTT.

The chain employs TRBV5-4 and TRBJ2-6; 7 bases are a match to TRBD2. The CDR3 covers 15 residues. J was trimmed by 2 bases and V by 4 bases; bases with no gene match: 3. Germline V gives CDR1 SGHNT, CDR2 YYREEE (reference sequence). CDR3 residues: CASSLGGAGANVLTF. The CDR3, as DNA: TGTGCCAGCAGCCTGGGGGGGGCTGGGGCCAACGTCCTGACTTTC.

The CDR3 sequence is CASSLSGGPDTQYF. The DNA of the CDR3 is TGCGCCAGCAGCTTGTCGGGGGGCCCTGATACGCAGTATTTT. The chain joins TRBV5-1 to TRBJ2-3; D perhaps matches TRBD2 (7 bases). V lost 1 base and J lost 6, with 12 bases in between. CDR3 size: 14 residues. Per the germline V gene, CDR1 is SGHRS and CDR2 is YFSETQ.

The V gene is TRBV5-6, the J gene TRBJ1-4; D is uncertain. Germline V lookup: CDR1 SGHDT, CDR2 YYEEEE. The CDR3 has 13 residues. V was clipped by 4 bases and J by 7 bases, with 11 bases between them. CDR3 in amino acids: CASSRREAEKLFF. In DNA form, the CDR3 reads TGTGCCAGCAGCCGAAGAGAGGCTGAAAAACTGTTTTTT.

The chain carries TRBV7-3 and TRBJ1-5; 7 bases are a match to TRBD1. Germline CDR1 is SGHTA and CDR2 is FQGTGA. The CDR3 spans 13 residues. V was pared by 4 bases and J by 5 bases, with 2 bases of the junction left unmatched. Here the CDR3 DNA reads TGTGCCAGCAGCTGGGGACAGTATCAGCCCCAGCATTTT. Translated, it gives CASSWGQYQPQHF.

The chain has TRBV6-2 or TRBV6-3 and TRBJ1-6; D remains ambiguous. There are 16 residues in the CDR3. With 5 bases removed from V and 0 bases from J, the gap between germline ends came to 11 bases. CDR1 and CDR2 from the germline V gene are MNHEY and SVGEGT. The CDR3 protein is CASSAGRSSYNSPLHF. In DNA, the CDR3 is TGTGCCAGCAGTGCGGGGAGAAGCTCCTATAATTCACCCCTCCACTTT.